This passage covers 16 T cell receptor beta chains from one sample sequenced in a study of cytomegalovirus exposure and HLA in healthy donors (dated by TCRdb to the late 2010s). Libraries were made using the immunoSEQ multiplex PCR assay. The multiplex PCR relied on a mix of 60 forward primers for TCR Vbeta segments and 13 reverse primers for TCR Jbeta segments. TCRdb's version of the immuneACCESS table is confined to in-frame rearrangements and falls short of the full clone set. An unresolved V gene accounts for under half of the shortfall where checked; the remainder is of unknown origin. The sample yields 85,000 to 100,000 clones; around 59% were counted once. The ten largest clones add up to 2% to 2.5% of the sample. Sequencing used PBMCs. The receptors shown here come from a human donor in good health.

This clone was counted a single time. This chain joins TRBV7-2 and TRBJ2-4; 9 bases fit TRBD2. With 5 bases clipped from V and 0 bases from J, the junction kept 5 bases outside the gene matches. Germline lookup yields CDR1 SGHTA and CDR2 FQGNSA. The length of the CDR3 is 16 residues. The CDR3 sequence: CASSISGGLAKNIQYF. The CDR3 region has the DNA TGTGCCAGCAGCATTAGCGGGGGATTAGCCAAAAACATTCAGTACTTC.

This clone was seen only a few times. The V gene is TRBV5-1, the J gene TRBJ1-2; TRBD1 agrees at 7 bases. There are 14 residues in the CDR3. The V and J ends lost 0 bases and 8 bases, in that order; junction bases with no gene match: 7. Germline assignment: CDR1 SGHRS and CDR2 YFSETQ. This chain's CDR3 is CASSLGTGVGGYTF. The CDR3 nucleotides read TGCGCCAGCAGCTTGGGAACAGGGGTTGGCGGCTACACCTTC.

This clone was observed a handful of times. The chain couples TRBV5-4 to TRBJ2-1, with 12 bases identical to TRBD2. The V and J ends lost 3 bases and 4 bases, in that order; junction bases with no gene match: 2. Germline values: CDR1 SGHNT, CDR2 YYREEE (reference sequence). The CDR3 loop spans 15 amino acids. In nucleotides, the CDR3 is TGTGCCAGCAGCTCAACTAGCGGGGGGTACAATGAGCAGTTCTTC. Its translation is CASSSTSGGYNEQFF.

The J gene is TRBJ2-2, the V gene TRBV9, with D possibly TRBD2 on 6 matching bases. The CDR3 spans 14 residues. Between the trimmed V and J ends, which lost 7 bases and 8 bases, there was a span of 18 bases. CDR1 is SGDLS, CDR2 YYNGEE, per germline. The CDR3: CASSTHGDSGELFF. The CDR3 DNA follows: TGTGCCAGCTCTACCCACGGGGACTCGGGGGAGCTGTTTTTT.

In this sample, this clone turned up once. The V and J genes are TRBV9 and TRBJ1-1; D is perhaps TRBD1 (6 bases). The V gene's germline CDR1 is SGDLS and CDR2 YYNGEE. CDR3 size: 15 residues. The V end was cut by 0 bases, the J end by 6 bases, with 15 bases between. CDR3 nucleotides: TGTGCCAGCAGCGTAGATACAGGGTTCATCTCTGAAGCTTTCTTT. Protein product: CASSVDTGFISEAFF.

This clone was recorded a few times. V and J are TRBV6-1 and TRBJ1-6, with unresolved D. The CDR3 loop spans 11 amino acids. Trimming shortened V by 8 bases and J by 8 bases, and 7 bases separated the two germline ends. Germline CDR1 is MNHNS and CDR2 is SASEGT. The CDR3 nucleotides are TGTGCCAGCTCTATCGATTCACCCCTCCACTTT. Its translation is CASSIDSPLHF.

This clone turned up a few times. The CDR3 coding sequence is TGTGCCAGCAGCCCAGGGGGGGGACTAGCGGTTAATGAGCAGTTCTTC. It encodes CASSPGGGLAVNEQFF. The rearrangement links TRBV9 to TRBJ2-1; 11 bases fit TRBD2. V lost 4 bases and J lost 7; bases outside the gene matches: 10. This CDR3 is 16 amino acids long. Germline lookup yields CDR1 SGDLS and CDR2 YYNGEE.

This sequence joins TRBV18 and TRBJ2-1, with 10 bases lining up with TRBD1. This CDR3 has 16 residues. Losses at the gene ends were 1 base for V and 4 bases for J; bases not matched to a gene: 4. The V gene's germline CDR1 is KGHSH and CDR2 LQKENI. CDR3 region: CASSPRTGQGYNEQFF. The CDR3 region has the DNA TGTGCCAGCTCACCACGAACGGGACAGGGGTACAATGAGCAGTTCTTC.

This chain uses TRBV4-1 with TRBJ2-1, with 8 nucleotides matching TRBD2. The germline gives CDR1 MGHRA, CDR2 YSYEKL. J lost 6 bases, V lost 0 bases, and 10 bases had no gene match. The CDR3 covers 17 residues. CDR3 sequence reads: CASSQDGGLGSVNEQFF. Here the CDR3 DNA reads TGCGCCAGCAGCCAAGATGGGGGACTAGGGTCAGTCAATGAGCAGTTCTTC.

This rearrangement joins TRBV6-1 to TRBJ2-7; D is possibly TRBD1 (6 bases). This CDR3 region has 15 residues. V was cut by 6 bases and J by 2 bases, with 17 bases left in between. CDR1 and CDR2 (germline): MNHNS, SASEGT. The CDR3 region has the DNA TGTGCCAGCAGAGTAAACCTGGCAGGGGCCTACGAGCAGTACTTC. Its translation: CASRVNLAGAYEQYF.

The chain is built from TRBV7-3 and TRBJ2-2; 8 positions agree with TRBD2. Germline-derived CDR1 and CDR2 are SGHTA and FQGTGA. Losses at the gene ends were 2 bases for V and 0 bases for J; bases not matched to a gene: 2. The CDR3 consists of 16 residues. The CDR3 loop is CASSLQRGTNTGELFF. In nucleotides, the CDR3 is TGTGCCAGCAGCTTACAGCGGGGGACGAACACCGGGGAGCTGTTTTTT. Supplemented by reference TRBV7-3 and TRBJ2-2, the full variable domain reads GAGVSQTPSNKVTEKGKYVELRCDPISGHTALYWYRQSLGQGPEFLIYFQGTGAADDSGLPNDRFFAVRPEGSVSTLKIQRTERGDSAVYLCASSLQRGTNTGELFFGEGSRLTVL.

This clone was detected a few times. The chain combines TRBV7-3 with TRBJ2-1, with D possibly matching TRBD1 (6 bases). The CDR3 length is 13 residues. The germline V and J ends were trimmed by 5 bases and 5 bases, with 10 bases remaining between them. Germline V gives CDR1 SGHTA, CDR2 FQGTGA. CDR3 sequence: CASSKDSHNEQFF. As DNA, the CDR3 is TGTGCCAGCAGCAAGGACAGCCACAATGAGCAGTTCTTC.

The chain employs TRBV5-1 and TRBJ1-4; D is undetermined. Trimming took 4 bases from V and 4 from J, leaving 17 bases between them. Germline V lookup: CDR1 SGHRS, CDR2 YFSETQ. This CDR3 has 16 residues. The CDR3 bases are TGCGCCAGCAGCCGAGGGCTCACGGGCGGTAATGAAAAACTGTTTTTT. It codes for CASSRGLTGGNEKLFF.

The V gene is TRBV7-9, the J gene TRBJ1-5, with D maybe TRBD1 (6 bases). With 4 bases removed from V and 6 bases from J, the gap between germline ends came to 10 bases. The CDR3 has 13 amino acids. The V gene's germline CDR1 is SEHNR and CDR2 FQNEAQ (reference sequence). CDR3 residues: CASSSTGGQPQHF. The CDR3, as DNA: TGTGCCAGCAGCTCGACAGGTGGTCAGCCCCAGCATTTT.

This chain uses TRBV4-3 with TRBJ1-3, with D uncertain. CDR1 is LGHNA and CDR2 is YSLEER in the germline V gene. This CDR3 region has 17 residues. The V and J ends lost 0 bases and 4 bases respectively, with 16 bases between them. In DNA, the CDR3 is TGCGCCAGCAGCCAAGATCCGGGCGGGGAGTGGGGAAACACCATATATTTT. Translated, it gives CASSQDPGGEWGNTIYF.

V is TRBV5-6 and J is TRBJ2-5; no definite D call. CDR1 is SGHDT, CDR2 YYEEEE, per germline. The CDR3 is made up of 13 amino acids. Between the trimmed V and J ends, which lost 1 base and 6 bases, there was a span of 10 bases. The CDR3: CASSLSGWKTQYF. CDR3 nucleotides: TGTGCCAGCAGCTTGTCCGGGTGGAAGACCCAGTACTTC.